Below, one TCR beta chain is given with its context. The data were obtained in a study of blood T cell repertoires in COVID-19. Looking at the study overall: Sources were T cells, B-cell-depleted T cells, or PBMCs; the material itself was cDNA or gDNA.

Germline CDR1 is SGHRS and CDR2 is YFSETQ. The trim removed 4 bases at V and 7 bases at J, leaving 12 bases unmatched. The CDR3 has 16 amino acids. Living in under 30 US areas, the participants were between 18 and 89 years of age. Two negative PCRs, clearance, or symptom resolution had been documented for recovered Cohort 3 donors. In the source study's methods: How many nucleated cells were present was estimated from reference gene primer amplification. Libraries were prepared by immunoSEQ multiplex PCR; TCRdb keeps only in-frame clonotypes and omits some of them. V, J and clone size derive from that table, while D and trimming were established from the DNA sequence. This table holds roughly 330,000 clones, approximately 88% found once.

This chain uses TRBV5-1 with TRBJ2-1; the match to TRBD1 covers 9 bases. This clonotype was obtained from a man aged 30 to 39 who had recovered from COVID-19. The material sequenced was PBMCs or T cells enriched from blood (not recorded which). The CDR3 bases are TGCGCCAGCAGCCCAAATTCTGGGACAGGGTTTAATGAGCAGTTCTTC. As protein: CASSPNSGTGFNEQFF.